Shown below are 21 T cell receptor beta chains from a single sample sequenced in a study of CD8 T cells in Susac syndrome (dated by TCRdb to 2018 to 2020). The library was obtained by the immunoSEQ multiplex PCR assay. RNA was extracted using the RNeasy kit, and roughly 0.5 to 1 microgram was reverse transcribed with random hexamers. TCRdb applied fastp at Q25 and MiXCR to the public reads, then kept only in-frame beta chains. Each record represents a unique CDR3 protein, reported with the most common genes and DNA among its rows. The sample includes fewer than 150,000 distinct CDR3 sequences, with nearly 95% observed a single time. In total, the top ten clones hold 0.27% of the sample. Sequenced material: CD8+ T cells from PBMCs. The receptors were sampled from a human donor in good health.

The chain couples TRBV7-3 to TRBJ2-1; 8 bases align to TRBD1. This CDR3 has 15 residues. The germline V gene has CDR1 SGHTA and CDR2 FQGTGA. With 4 bases clipped from V and 8 bases from J, the junction kept 10 bases outside the gene matches. CDR3 sequence (DNA): TGTGCCAGCAGCTCCGGACAGGGAGACGCGGATGAGCAGTTCTTC. Amino acids: CASSSGQGDADEQFF.

The genes are TRBV27 and TRBJ2-5; D assignment may be TRBD1 or TRBD2 (6 bases each). CDR3 length: 14 amino acids. Trimming shortened V by 6 bases and J by 5 bases, and 16 bases separated the two germline ends. Germline assignment: CDR1 MNHEY and CDR2 SMNVEV (reference sequence). The CDR3 DNA sequence: TGTGCCAGCAGCTCCTCTTTAGGGGGGGAGACCCAGTACTTC. Protein product: CASSSSLGGETQYF.

The chain recombines TRBV24-1 with TRBJ2-7, with 11 bases lining up with TRBD2. The CDR3 totals 16 residues. Germline V lookup: CDR1 KGHDR, CDR2 SFDVKD. Trimming at V came to 7 bases and at J to 2 bases, leaving 9 bases not matched to a gene. CDR3 in amino acids: CATSPATSGRAYEQYF. CDR3 sequence (DNA): TGTGCCACCAGCCCGGCAACTAGCGGGAGAGCCTACGAGCAGTACTTC.

J is TRBJ2-3 and V is TRBV5-4, with 8 bases matching TRBD2. From germline, CDR1 is SGHNT and CDR2 YYREEE (reference sequence). Trimming removed 4 bases from V and 5 bases from J; junction bases left unmatched: 6. The CDR3 contains 14 residues. CDR3 DNA sequence: TGTGCCAGCAGCAAGGCGGGAGGCAGAGATACGCAGTATTTT. Amino acids: CASSKAGGRDTQYF.

The chain couples TRBV29-1 to TRBJ2-5, with 9 bases that match TRBD2. Unmatched junction bases numbered 15, after V lost 7 bases and J lost 3 bases. Germline V gene data show CDR1 as SQVTM and CDR2 as ANQGSEA. CDR3 length: 16 residues. DNA for the CDR3: TGCAGCGCTGTACCTCTTTGGCGGGAGGGGGAAGAGACCCAGTACTTC. Protein product: CSAVPLWREGEETQYF.

This clonotype was seen just once. The CDR3 bases are TGTGCCAGCAGATATATTAGCACAGATACGCAGTATTTT. This translates into CASRYISTDTQYF. The rearrangement links TRBV7-8 to TRBJ2-3; D remains ambiguous. Trimming removed 6 bases from V and 0 bases from J, with 7 bases in between. CDR3 size: 13 residues. Germline V gene sequence: CDR1 SGHVS, CDR2 FQNEAQ.

The chain recombines TRBV29-1 with TRBJ1-2; 7 nucleotides agree with TRBD1. The germline gives CDR1 SQVTM, CDR2 ANQGSEA. V shed 7 bases and J 1 base; nucleotides not matched to a gene: 3. CDR3 length: 12 residues. This CDR3 reads CSARQGNYGYTF. Here the CDR3 DNA reads TGCAGCGCTCGACAGGGTAACTATGGCTACACCTTC. Together with reference TRBV29-1 and TRBJ1-2, the CDR3 gives the full variable domain: SAVISQKPSRDICQRGTSLTIQCQVDSQVTMMFWYRQQPGQSLTLIATANQGSEATYESGFVIDKFPISRPNLTFSTLTVSNMSPEDSSIYLCSARQGNYGYTFGSGTRLTVV.

CDR3 amino acids: CASSLGKRTEAFF. DNA of the CDR3: TGTGCCAGCAGTTTAGGAAAGCGCACTGAAGCTTTCTTT. The J gene is TRBJ1-1, the V gene TRBV27; no clear D. Germline V gene data show CDR1 as MNHEY and CDR2 as SMNVEV (reference sequence). CDR3 length equals 13 residues. V lost 2 bases and J lost 4, with 8 bases in between.

The V gene is TRBV19, the J gene TRBJ2-2, with D uncertain. The ends were cut back, 6 bases at V and 1 base at J, with 3 bases in the middle. This CDR3 spans 12 amino acids. Germline CDR1 LNHDA, CDR2 SQIVND (reference sequence). This chain's CDR3 is CASSQNTGELFF. For the CDR3, the DNA is TGTGCCAGTAGCCAGAACACCGGGGAGCTGTTTTTT.

The V and J genes are TRBV3-1 and TRBJ2-7, with TRBD1 matching 9 bases. The CDR3 sequence is 14 residues long. J gave up 3 bases and V 4 bases, and 4 bases lay outside the gene matches. Germline V gives CDR1 LGHDT, CDR2 YNNKEL (reference sequence). CDR3: CASSLGTGIYEQYF. The CDR3 DNA follows: TGTGCCAGCAGCCTTGGGACAGGGATCTACGAGCAGTACTTC.

This chain links TRBV27 with TRBJ1-5, with unresolved D. The length of the CDR3 is 13 residues. Germline V gene sequence: CDR1 MNHEY, CDR2 SMNVEV (reference sequence). The V and J ends lost 8 bases and 0 bases respectively, with 8 bases between them. The chain's CDR3 is CASSDYSNQPQHF. The CDR3, as DNA: TGTGCCAGCTCCGACTATAGCAATCAGCCCCAGCATTTT.

V usage is TRBV3-1 and J usage is TRBJ2-3; 7 positions agree with TRBD1. Looked up from germline, CDR1 is LGHDT and CDR2 is YNNKEL (reference sequence). This CDR3 contains 14 residues. Losses at the gene ends were 7 bases for V and 1 base for J; bases not matched to a gene: 5. The CDR3, as DNA: TGTGCCAGCAAAACAGGGGTGGGCACAGATACGCAGTATTTT. Translating it yields CASKTGVGTDTQYF.

The sample holds a few counts of this clonotype. The CDR3 is CASSVEAGNYEQYF. CDR3 coding DNA: TGTGCCAGCAGCGTAGAGGCAGGCAACTACGAGCAGTACTTC. The V and J genes are TRBV9 and TRBJ2-7; the D is unclear. The CDR3 totals 14 residues. V was cut by 0 bases and J by 3 bases, with 10 bases left in between. The germline gives CDR1 SGDLS, CDR2 YYNGEE.

The rearrangement joins TRBV5-1 to TRBJ2-1, with TRBD2 matching over 7 bases. After removal of 0 bases from V and 4 bases from J, the junction contained 7 bases not matched to a gene. CDR3 size: 16 residues. Germline loops: CDR1 SGHRS, CDR2 YFSETQ. The DNA for the CDR3 is TGCGCCAGCAGCTTGGTGGCGGGAGTAGCGTACAATGAGCAGTTCTTC. Amino acid sequence: CASSLVAGVAYNEQFF.

The CDR3 DNA reads as TGCGCCAGCAGCTTGGCCGAGGAGGATACGCAGTATTTT. This sequence encodes CASSLAEEDTQYF. The rearrangement joins TRBV5-1 to TRBJ2-3; D uncertain. CDR1 and CDR2 from the germline V gene are SGHRS and YFSETQ. This CDR3 comprises 13 residues. The V end was cut by 0 bases, the J end by 6 bases, with 8 bases between.

This chain uses TRBV7-9 with TRBJ2-1, with TRBD2 matching 11 bases. Trimming took 4 bases from V and 3 from J; bases not matched to a gene: 2. CDR3 length equals 15 residues. Germline V gene lookup returns CDR1 SEHNR and CDR2 FQNEAQ (reference sequence). The CDR3 region is CASSSTSGVYNEQFF. The CDR3 DNA follows: TGTGCCAGCAGCTCGACTAGCGGGGTCTACAATGAGCAGTTCTTC.

This chain joins TRBV28 and TRBJ1-2; a possible D gene is TRBD1 (5 bases). Trimming pared 6 bases from V and 2 bases from J, leaving 16 bases between. Germline loops: CDR1 MDHEN, CDR2 SYDVKM. The CDR3 has 15 residues. The CDR3 DNA reads as TGTGCCAGCAGCCCTGCCCACACAGGAAACTATGGCTACACCTTC. Residues: CASSPAHTGNYGYTF.

The V gene is TRBV23-1, the J gene TRBJ2-3, with D perhaps TRBD2 (5 bases). TRBV23-1 is labeled an ORF, and its function is uncertain. The CDR3 consists of 15 residues. The germline V and J ends were trimmed by 1 base and 3 bases, with 11 bases remaining between them. CDR3 region: CASSQFSRGTDTQYF. Written as DNA, the CDR3 is TGCGCCAGCAGTCAATTTTCTAGAGGGACAGATACGCAGTATTTT.

The chain combines TRBV27 with TRBJ2-6, with a tentative D call TRBD1 (5 bases). The CDR3 has 15 amino acids. In germline, CDR1 is MNHEY, CDR2 SMNVEV (reference sequence). V lost 3 bases to trimming and J lost 0 bases, with 6 bases between them. In DNA form, the CDR3 reads TGTGCCAGCAGTTTCCAGGGCTCTGGGGCCAACGTCCTGACTTTC. This sequence encodes CASSFQGSGANVLTF.

This chain joins TRBV6-1 and TRBJ2-1; 7 bases agree with TRBD2. Trimming cost V 11 bases and J 0 bases; bases outside gene matches: 4. There are 13 residues in the CDR3. Germline CDR1 and CDR2: MNHNS and SASEGT. CDR3: CALRGSSYNEQFF. The CDR3 DNA sequence: TGTGCCCTCCGCGGGAGCTCCTACAATGAGCAGTTCTTC.

Here the CDR3 reads CASSYGQGGYEQYF. In DNA, the CDR3 is TGTGCCAGCAGTTATGGACAGGGGGGCTACGAGCAGTACTTC. This chain uses TRBV27 with TRBJ2-7; the match to TRBD1 covers 10 bases. Losses at the gene ends were 4 bases for V and 3 bases for J; bases not matched to a gene: 3. Germline V gene data show CDR1 as MNHEY and CDR2 as SMNVEV (reference sequence). The CDR3 sequence is 14 residues long.